Below, 21 T cell receptor beta chains from the same sample are listed, as sequenced in a study of blood T cells in healthy people across ages. Together with a sample-barcoded 5' primer, a J-beta primer mix was included in a second PCR lasting 7 to 11 cycles. TCRdb itself ran the 5' RACE reads through MiXCR, one entry per CDR3 protein. The table lists around 940,000 distinct CDR3 sequences, approximately 50% of them singletons, with over 20% in the top ten. The sequenced sample consisted of blood. These receptors were taken from a woman between 55 and 75 years old in good health.

There are a few counts of this clonotype. V gene TRBV7-2 combines with J gene TRBJ1-5; TRBD1 agrees at 8 bases. The J segment lost 6 bases and the V segment lost 5 bases, leaving 9 bases of the junction unmatched. The V gene's germline CDR1 is SGHTA and CDR2 FQGNSA. The CDR3 extends over 15 amino acids. In DNA, the CDR3 is TGTGCCAGCAGCCCCCGGACAGGGTCTGGTCAGCCCCAGCATTTT. It is translated as CASSPRTGSGQPQHF.

The DNA of the CDR3 is TGCGCCAGCAGCCAAGTTGTAACGGGGGACTCCTACGAGCAGTACTTC. Translated: CASSQVVTGDSYEQYF. This chain joins TRBV4-1 and TRBJ2-5, with D possibly TRBD2 on 6 matching bases. The J call is doubtful: the DNA matches TRBJ2-7 better. Germline lookup yields CDR1 MGHRA and CDR2 YSYEKL. The CDR3 has 16 residues.

The rearrangement links TRBV9 to TRBJ2-4; 8 nucleotides agree with TRBD2. The closer fit of TRBJ2-7 to the DNA end suggests the J call may be wrong. This CDR3 is 15 amino acids long. Germline lookup yields CDR1 SGDLS and CDR2 YYNGEE. CDR3 protein: CASSVTGLASYEQYF. In DNA, the CDR3 is TGTGCCAGCAGCGTCACAGGACTAGCATCCTACGAGCAGTACTTC.

This chain links TRBV6-5 with TRBJ2-7; possibly TRBD2 for D (7 bases). Germline CDR1 reads MNHEY; CDR2 reads SVGAGI. This CDR3 spans 15 amino acids. Trimming pared 5 bases from V and 10 bases from J, leaving 24 bases between. The CDR3 sequence: CASSRGGPYLGDQYF. CDR3 coding DNA: TGTGCCAGCAGTAGGGGGGGACCCTATCTTGGGGACCAGTACTTC.

This clonotype occurred a few times. This sequence joins TRBV7-2 and TRBJ2-7; D uncertain. The CDR3 totals 16 residues. Germline V lookup: CDR1 SGHTA, CDR2 FQGNSA. The V and J ends lost 1 base and 2 bases respectively, with 15 bases between them. Here the CDR3 DNA reads TGTGCCAGCAGCTTAGAGGCCCACGCGGTGCCCTACGAGCAGTACTTC. The encoded protein is CASSLEAHAVPYEQYF.

The rearrangement links TRBV28 to TRBJ2-1, with D perhaps being TRBD1 or TRBD2 (5 bases each). The CDR3 sequence is 12 residues long. CDR1 and CDR2 from the germline V gene are MDHEN and SYDVKM. V shed 3 bases and J shed 10 bases, with 10 bases lying between them. The CDR3 loop reads CASSFGWDEQFF. In nucleotides, the CDR3 is TGTGCCAGCAGTTTCGGGTGGGACGAGCAGTTCTTC.

This rearrangement joins TRBV2 to TRBJ2-3; 7 positions agree with TRBD2. This CDR3 spans 13 amino acids. The germline gives CDR1 SNHLY, CDR2 FYNNEI. The ends lost 5 bases at V and 7 bases at J; junction bases unmatched: 6. Here the CDR3 reads CASSLGSGNTQYF. CDR3 coding DNA: TGTGCCAGCAGTCTAGGGAGCGGGAATACGCAGTATTTT.

The count of this clonotype is one. The rearrangement uses TRBV3-1 and TRBJ2-1; TRBD2 aligns across 7 bases. Per the germline V gene, CDR1 is LGHDT and CDR2 is YNNKEL (reference sequence). CDR3 size: 14 residues. Losses at the gene ends were 1 base for V and 10 bases for J; bases not matched to a gene: 7. CDR3 residues: CASSQGGGVWEQFF. CDR3 sequence (DNA): TGTGCCAGCAGCCAAGGGGGGGGGGTTTGGGAGCAGTTCTTC.

This clonotype has a handful of counts. CDR3 residues: CASSYDRGLRETQYF. In DNA, the CDR3 is TGTGCCAGCAGTTATGACAGGGGTTTGCGAGAGACCCAGTACTTC. V is TRBV12-3 or TRBV12-4 and J is TRBJ2-4, with 8 bases matching TRBD1. The DNA matches TRBJ2-5 better at its end, which makes the J call doubtful. This CDR3 is 15 amino acids long.

The chain joins TRBV27 to TRBJ1-1, with D maybe TRBD1 (5 bases). The V and J ends lost 0 bases and 8 bases respectively, with 10 bases between them. The germline V gene has CDR1 MNHEY and CDR2 SMNVEV (reference sequence). This CDR3 spans 13 amino acids. CDR3 in DNA: TGTGCCAGCAGTTTATCGGTCAGGGCAGAAGCTTTCTTT. It encodes CASSLSVRAEAFF.

This chain joins TRBV12-3 or TRBV12-4 and TRBJ2-3, with a possible D match to TRBD2 (6 bases). Trimming left V 3 bases short and J 5 bases short, with 12 bases between. The CDR3 runs 14 residues. The CDR3 region is CASSFGGVLDTQYF. DNA of the CDR3: TGTGCCAGCAGTTTCGGGGGAGTACTAGATACGCAGTATTTT.

This chain connects TRBV7-2 to TRBJ2-4; 7 bases match TRBD1. J lost 5 bases, V lost 1 base, and 8 bases had no gene match. Germline values: CDR1 SGHTA, CDR2 FQGNSA. The CDR3 contains 16 residues. CDR3 protein: CASSLVGRGQENIQYF. The DNA of the CDR3 is TGTGCCAGCAGCTTAGTGGGTAGGGGGCAGGAAAACATTCAGTACTTC.

Concerning this clonotype itself: At one end the junction does not follow the germline gene, possibly because of a read error. This rearrangement joins TRBV6-2 or TRBV6-3 to TRBJ2-7; D may be TRBD2 (5 bases). CDR1 MNHEY and CDR2 SVGEGT come from the germline V gene. The CDR3 totals 13 residues. The CDR3 reads CVSTGSGSYEQYF. CDR3 in DNA: TGTGTCAGCACTGGGAGCGGCTCCTACGAGCAGTACTTC.

The chain links TRBV7-3 to TRBJ1-6; D not resolved. From germline, CDR1 is SGHTA and CDR2 FQGTGA. V dropped 5 bases and J dropped 9 bases, with 14 bases sitting between them. The CDR3 consists of 14 residues. CDR3: CASSPGLGGSPLHF. The DNA for the CDR3 is TGTGCCAGCAGCCCCGGCTTAGGAGGTTCACCCCTCCACTTT.

This clonotype turned up a few times. The chain combines TRBV29-1 with TRBJ1-2; tentatively, D is TRBD1 (5 bases). Trimming removed 7 bases from V and 8 bases from J, with 17 bases in between. This CDR3 comprises 12 residues. Germline V gene lookup returns CDR1 SQVTM and CDR2 ANQGSEA. CDR3 DNA: TGCAGCGCCGAGCCCTTACAGGTCGGCTACACCTTC. It yields the protein CSAEPLQVGYTF.

This sequence joins TRBV27 and TRBJ2-5; D is unresolved. This CDR3 is 14 amino acids long. CDR1 and CDR2 (germline): MNHEY, SMNVEV (reference sequence). Trimming pared 5 bases from V and 2 bases from J, leaving 12 bases between. In DNA form, the CDR3 reads TGTGCCAGCAGTCCGACGAGCCAGCAAGAGACCCAGTACTTC. Amino acid sequence: CASSPTSQQETQYF.

Only a few counts were recorded for this clonotype. The chain joins TRBV20-1 to TRBJ2-5; a weak D match, TRBD2 (5 bases). The CDR3 is 13 residues long. Germline CDR1 is DFQATT and CDR2 is SNEGSKA (reference sequence). Between the trimmed V and J ends, which lost 0 bases and 5 bases, there was a span of 10 bases. For the CDR3, the DNA is TGCAGTGCTAGAGATGGGAGTAAGGAGACCCAGTACTTC. It encodes CSARDGSKETQYF.

The chain has TRBV28 and TRBJ1-2; D gene unclear. The germline V and J ends were trimmed by 5 bases and 3 bases, with 7 bases remaining between them. Germline CDR1 is MDHEN and CDR2 is SYDVKM. The CDR3 is made up of 12 amino acids. CDR3 sequence (DNA): TGTGCCAGCAGTCGAGGATACTATGGCTACACCTTC. Protein product: CASSRGYYGYTF.

This clonotype came up once. The V and J genes are TRBV12-3 or TRBV12-4 and TRBJ1-2; unclear D gene. V lost 1 base, J lost 7 bases, and 10 bases lay in between. The CDR3 has 13 amino acids. The CDR3 DNA reads as TGTGCCAGCAGTTTAGGGCAGACTCGTGGCTACACCTTC. Translation gives CASSLGQTRGYTF.

The genes are TRBV28 and TRBJ2-7, with TRBD1 as a possible D gene (8 bases). The CDR3 is made up of 15 amino acids. Germline V gene data show CDR1 as MDHEN and CDR2 as SYDVKM. Trimming pared 5 bases from V and 4 bases from J, leaving 18 bases between. CDR3: CASSRRTGGGYEQYF. CDR3 bases: TGTGCCAGCAGTCGAAGAACAGGGGGGGGTTACGAGCAGTACTTC.

This clonotype has more than one count but fewer than ten. The rearrangement uses TRBV4-2 and TRBJ2-7, with D uncertain. CDR1 is LGHNA and CDR2 is YNFKEQ in the germline V gene. CDR3 length: 14 amino acids. V lost 0 bases, J lost 2 bases, and 8 bases lay in between. The CDR3 here is CASSQEQHAYEQYF. The CDR3 nucleotides are TGTGCCAGCAGCCAAGAACAGCACGCCTACGAGCAGTACTTC.